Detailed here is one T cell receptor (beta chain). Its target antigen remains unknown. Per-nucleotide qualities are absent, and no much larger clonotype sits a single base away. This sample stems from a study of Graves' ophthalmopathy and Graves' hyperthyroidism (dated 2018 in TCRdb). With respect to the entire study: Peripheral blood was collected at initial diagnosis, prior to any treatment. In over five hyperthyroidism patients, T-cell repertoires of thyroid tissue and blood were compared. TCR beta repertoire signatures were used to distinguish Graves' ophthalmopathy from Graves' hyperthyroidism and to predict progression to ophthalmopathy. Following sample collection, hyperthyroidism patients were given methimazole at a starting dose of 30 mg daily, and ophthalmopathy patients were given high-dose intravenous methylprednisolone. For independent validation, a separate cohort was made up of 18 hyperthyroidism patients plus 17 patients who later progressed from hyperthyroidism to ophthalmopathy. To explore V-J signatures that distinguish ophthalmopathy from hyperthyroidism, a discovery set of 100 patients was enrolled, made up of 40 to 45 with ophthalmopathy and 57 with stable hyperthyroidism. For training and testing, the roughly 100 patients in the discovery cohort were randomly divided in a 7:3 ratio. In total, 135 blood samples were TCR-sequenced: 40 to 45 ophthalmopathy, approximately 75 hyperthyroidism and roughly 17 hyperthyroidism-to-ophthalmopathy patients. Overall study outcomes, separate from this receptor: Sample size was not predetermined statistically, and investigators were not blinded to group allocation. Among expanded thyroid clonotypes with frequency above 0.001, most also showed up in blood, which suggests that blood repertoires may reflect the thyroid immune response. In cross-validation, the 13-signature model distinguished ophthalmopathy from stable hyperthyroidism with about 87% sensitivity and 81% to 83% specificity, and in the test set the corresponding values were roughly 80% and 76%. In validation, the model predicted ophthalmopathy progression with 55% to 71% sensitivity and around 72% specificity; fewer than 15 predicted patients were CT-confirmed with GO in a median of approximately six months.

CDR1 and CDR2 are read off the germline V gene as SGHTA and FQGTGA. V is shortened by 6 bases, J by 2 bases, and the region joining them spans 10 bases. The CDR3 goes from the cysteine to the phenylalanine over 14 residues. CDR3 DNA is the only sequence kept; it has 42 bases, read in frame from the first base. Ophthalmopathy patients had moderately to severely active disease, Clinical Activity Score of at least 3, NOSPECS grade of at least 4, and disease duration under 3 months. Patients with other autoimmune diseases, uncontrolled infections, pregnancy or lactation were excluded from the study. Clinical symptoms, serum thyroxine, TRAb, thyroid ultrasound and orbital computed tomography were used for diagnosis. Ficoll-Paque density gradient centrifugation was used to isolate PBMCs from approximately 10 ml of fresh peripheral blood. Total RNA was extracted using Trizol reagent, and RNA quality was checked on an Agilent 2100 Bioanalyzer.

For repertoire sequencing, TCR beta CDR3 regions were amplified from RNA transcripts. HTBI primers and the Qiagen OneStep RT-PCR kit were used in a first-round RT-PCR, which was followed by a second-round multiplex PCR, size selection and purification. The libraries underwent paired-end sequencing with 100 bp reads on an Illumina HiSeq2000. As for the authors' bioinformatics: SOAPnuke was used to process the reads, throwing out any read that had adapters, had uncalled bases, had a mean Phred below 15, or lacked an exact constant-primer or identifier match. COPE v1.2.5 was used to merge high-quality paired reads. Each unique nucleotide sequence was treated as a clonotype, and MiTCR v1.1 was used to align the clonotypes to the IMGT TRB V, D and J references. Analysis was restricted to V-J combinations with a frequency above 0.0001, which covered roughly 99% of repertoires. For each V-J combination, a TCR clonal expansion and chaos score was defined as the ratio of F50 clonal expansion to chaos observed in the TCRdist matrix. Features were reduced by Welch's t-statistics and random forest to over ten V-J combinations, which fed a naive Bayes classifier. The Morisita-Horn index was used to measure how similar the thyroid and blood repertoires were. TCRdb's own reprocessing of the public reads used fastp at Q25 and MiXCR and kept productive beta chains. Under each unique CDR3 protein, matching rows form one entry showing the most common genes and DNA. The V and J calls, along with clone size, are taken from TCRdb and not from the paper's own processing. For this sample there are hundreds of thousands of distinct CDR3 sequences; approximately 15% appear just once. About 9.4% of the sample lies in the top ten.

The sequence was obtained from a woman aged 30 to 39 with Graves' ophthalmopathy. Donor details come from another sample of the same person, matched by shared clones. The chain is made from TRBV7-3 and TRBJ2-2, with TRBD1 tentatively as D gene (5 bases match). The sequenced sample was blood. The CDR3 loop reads CASRIDSNTGELFF. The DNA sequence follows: TGTGCCAGCAGAATCGACAGTAACACCGGGGAGCTGTTTTTT.